This T cell receptor (beta chain) originates from a study of PD-1 blockade in classical Hodgkin lymphoma. Study-wide context: Nivolumab dosed at 3 mg/kg went to patients intravenously every 2 weeks.

Overall study findings and caveats: Possible causes of repertoire differences, disease activity or prior therapy, remain undefined. Baseline TCR diversity was reportedly lower in newly diagnosed patients than healthy donors.

Brentuximab vedotin exposure varied, and every patient relapsed after autologous stem cell transplantation. About this clone itself: Its antigen is unidentified.

Sequencing used immunoSEQ multiplex PCR; TCRdb keeps in-frame clones, though not all of them. The table includes tens of thousands of clones, approximately 80% detected once. Trimming stripped 1 base from V and 2 bases from J, with 18 bases between. This CDR3 has 17 amino acids. Germline CDR1 is SEHNR and CDR2 is FQNEAQ (reference sequence). This material consisted of peripheral blood mononuclear cells (PBMCs), taken at baseline. The source of this sequence is a human donor with classical Hodgkin lymphoma. This chain connects TRBV7-9 to TRBJ2-7; perhaps TRBD1 as D (6 bases). In nucleotides, the CDR3 is TGTGCCAGCAGCTTAGTCGCGGTGGCAGGGGAACCCTACGAGCAGTACTTC. Its translation is CASSLVAVAGEPYEQYF. Full variable domain (outside the CDR3, taken from reference TRBV7-9 and TRBJ2-7): DTGVSQNPRHKITKRGQNVTFRCDPISEHNRLYWYRQTLGQGPEFLTYFQNEAQLEKSRLLSDRFSAERPKGSFSTLEIQRTEQGDSAMYLCASSLVAVAGEPYEQYFGPGTRLTVT.